Below, 14 T cell receptor beta chains from the same sample are listed, as sequenced in a study of T cells in Graves' hyperthyroidism and ophthalmopathy. TCR beta CDR3 region amplification was performed from RNA transcripts. A set of HTBI primers served as the primers for a first-round RT-PCR of the TCR CDR3. Each CDR3 protein gets one entry after TCRdb re-called the multiplex PCR reads with MiXCR. Of about 560,000 distinct CDR3 sequences detected, roughly a sixth appear once; the ten largest clones hold 15% to 20%. The sample consisted of blood. These receptor sequences come from a woman between 18 and 29 years old with Graves' hyperthyroidism.

This chain connects TRBV27 to TRBJ1-1, with TRBD1 matching over 8 bases. The CDR3 length is 15 residues. Germline loops: CDR1 MNHEY, CDR2 SMNVEV (reference sequence). Unmatched junction bases numbered 13, after V lost 7 bases and J lost 6 bases. The CDR3 DNA reads as TGTGCCAGCAACCCGCAGACAGGGGCTACGCCTGAAGCTTTCTTT. As protein: CASNPQTGATPEAFF.

In its sample, this clonotype was seen many times. The chain links TRBV20-1 to TRBJ2-1; 8 nucleotides match TRBD2. This CDR3 region has 12 residues. Germline V gene sequence: CDR1 DFQATT, CDR2 SNEGSKA (reference sequence). The CDR3 loop reads CEREPAYNEQFF. Written as DNA, the CDR3 is TGCGAGCGGGAGCCTGCCTACAATGAGCAGTTCTTC.

Many counts were recorded for this clonotype. This chain joins TRBV12-3 or TRBV12-4 and TRBJ2-1; no firm D call. The CDR3 spans 11 residues. Trimming stripped 6 bases from V and 11 bases from J, with 11 bases between. The CDR3 sequence: CASRFGPQQFF. CDR3 coding DNA: TGTGCCAGCAGGTTCGGGCCACAGCAGTTCTTC.

The chain uses TRBV5-1 and TRBJ1-6; D gene unclear. CDR3 length equals 15 residues. V was trimmed by 2 bases and J by 5 bases, leaving 11 bases between them. CDR1 is SGHRS and CDR2 is YFSETQ in the germline V gene. The CDR3 DNA sequence: TGCGCCAGCAGCTTAACGCAGCTAGATAATTCACCCCTCCACTTT. Translating it yields CASSLTQLDNSPLHF.

This clonotype has at least ten counts. The chain has TRBV2 and TRBJ1-3; D gene uncertain. CDR3 length: 13 residues. Per germline, CDR1 SNHLY and CDR2 FYNNEI. Trimming stripped 7 bases from V and 0 bases from J, with 7 bases between. In nucleotides, the CDR3 is TGTGCCAGCAAACTGCGCTCTGGAAACACCATATATTTT. It yields the protein CASKLRSGNTIYF.

Only a few counts were recorded for this clonotype. The rearrangement joins TRBV29-1 to TRBJ1-1; unclear D gene. CDR3 length: 13 amino acids. Trimming shortened V by 3 bases and J by 4 bases, and 12 bases separated the two germline ends. Germline V gene sequence: CDR1 SQVTM, CDR2 ANQGSEA. The CDR3 nucleotides are TGCAGCGTTGAGGCCTTTCGGGGCACTGAAGCTTTCTTT. Encoded protein: CSVEAFRGTEAFF.

This clonotype was found many times. This chain joins TRBV6-2 or TRBV6-3 and TRBJ1-1; unclear D gene. V was trimmed by 2 bases and J by 1 base, leaving 5 bases between them. This CDR3 region has 13 residues. Germline lookup yields CDR1 MNHEY and CDR2 SVGEGT. As DNA, the CDR3 is TGTGCCAGCAGTTACCGGCCGAACACTGAAGCTTTCTTT. It codes for CASSYRPNTEAFF.

In this sample, this clonotype turned up a few times. The chain uses TRBV20-1 and TRBJ2-1, with 8 bases that match TRBD2. Germline V CDR1 and CDR2: DFQATT, SNEGSKA (reference sequence). The junction had 6 bases not matched to a gene; V was cut back by 1 base and J by 7 bases. The CDR3 has 14 residues. The CDR3 loop is CSARVSGSLNEQFF. CDR3 DNA: TGCAGTGCTAGAGTGAGCGGGAGTCTAAATGAGCAGTTCTTC.

The rearrangement uses TRBV4-3 and TRBJ1-2; 9 bases align to TRBD1. Germline V CDR1 and CDR2: LGHNA, YSLEER. Losses at the gene ends were 4 bases for V and 1 base for J; bases not matched to a gene: 7. The CDR3 spans 16 residues. This CDR3 reads CASSRTTGGGNYGYTF. The CDR3 region has the DNA TGCGCCAGCAGCCGAACAACAGGGGGCGGTAACTATGGCTACACCTTC.

This clonotype was recorded a few times. The junction and the germline gene differ at one end; a read error may be behind it. The chain joins TRBV4-3 to TRBJ2-3; 7 positions agree with TRBD2. The V gene's germline CDR1 is LGHNA and CDR2 YSLEER. This CDR3 spans 17 amino acids. Written as DNA, the CDR3 is TGCGCCAGCAGCCAAGATCTAGCGGCCTATAGCACGGATACGCAGTATTTT. As protein: CASSQDLAAYSTDTQYF.

The chain joins TRBV27 to TRBJ2-3; weak D call: TRBD2 (7 bases). Trimming cost V 6 bases and J 4 bases, with 20 bases left between them. CDR3 size: 16 residues. Looked up from germline, CDR1 is MNHEY and CDR2 is SMNVEV (reference sequence). CDR3 coding DNA: TGTGCCAGCAGAACGGGGGGCCCAGACGGGCCAGATACGCAGTATTTT. Residues: CASRTGGPDGPDTQYF.

This clonotype was counted many times. The chain has TRBV5-1 and TRBJ2-7; TRBD2 matches at 7 bases. From germline, CDR1 is SGHRS and CDR2 YFSETQ. This CDR3 region has 15 residues. Trimming took 4 bases from V and 4 from J; bases not matched to a gene: 11. The CDR3 loop is CASSPGTKPTYEQYF. The CDR3 nucleotides read TGCGCCAGCAGCCCAGGGACTAAACCTACGTACGAGCAGTACTTC.

The V and J genes are TRBV19 and TRBJ1-5; D gene uncertain. Trimming cost V 0 bases and J 0 bases, with 6 bases left between them. The CDR3 is made up of 15 amino acids. Germline V gene sequence: CDR1 LNHDA, CDR2 SQIVND (reference sequence). CDR3 in amino acids: CASSIDPYSNQPQHF. The DNA for the CDR3 is TGTGCCAGTAGTATAGACCCTTATAGCAATCAGCCCCAGCATTTT.

This clonotype was detected many times. V gene TRBV7-8 combines with J gene TRBJ2-3; 11 bases fit TRBD2. This CDR3 is 18 amino acids long. V shed 4 bases, J shed 0 bases, and the junction held 9 bases outside the gene matches. Germline V gives CDR1 SGHVS, CDR2 FQNEAQ. The CDR3 DNA reads TGTGCCAGCAGCTCTCAGAGACTAGCGGGAATCAGCACAGATACGCAGTATTTT. This encodes CASSSQRLAGISTDTQYF.